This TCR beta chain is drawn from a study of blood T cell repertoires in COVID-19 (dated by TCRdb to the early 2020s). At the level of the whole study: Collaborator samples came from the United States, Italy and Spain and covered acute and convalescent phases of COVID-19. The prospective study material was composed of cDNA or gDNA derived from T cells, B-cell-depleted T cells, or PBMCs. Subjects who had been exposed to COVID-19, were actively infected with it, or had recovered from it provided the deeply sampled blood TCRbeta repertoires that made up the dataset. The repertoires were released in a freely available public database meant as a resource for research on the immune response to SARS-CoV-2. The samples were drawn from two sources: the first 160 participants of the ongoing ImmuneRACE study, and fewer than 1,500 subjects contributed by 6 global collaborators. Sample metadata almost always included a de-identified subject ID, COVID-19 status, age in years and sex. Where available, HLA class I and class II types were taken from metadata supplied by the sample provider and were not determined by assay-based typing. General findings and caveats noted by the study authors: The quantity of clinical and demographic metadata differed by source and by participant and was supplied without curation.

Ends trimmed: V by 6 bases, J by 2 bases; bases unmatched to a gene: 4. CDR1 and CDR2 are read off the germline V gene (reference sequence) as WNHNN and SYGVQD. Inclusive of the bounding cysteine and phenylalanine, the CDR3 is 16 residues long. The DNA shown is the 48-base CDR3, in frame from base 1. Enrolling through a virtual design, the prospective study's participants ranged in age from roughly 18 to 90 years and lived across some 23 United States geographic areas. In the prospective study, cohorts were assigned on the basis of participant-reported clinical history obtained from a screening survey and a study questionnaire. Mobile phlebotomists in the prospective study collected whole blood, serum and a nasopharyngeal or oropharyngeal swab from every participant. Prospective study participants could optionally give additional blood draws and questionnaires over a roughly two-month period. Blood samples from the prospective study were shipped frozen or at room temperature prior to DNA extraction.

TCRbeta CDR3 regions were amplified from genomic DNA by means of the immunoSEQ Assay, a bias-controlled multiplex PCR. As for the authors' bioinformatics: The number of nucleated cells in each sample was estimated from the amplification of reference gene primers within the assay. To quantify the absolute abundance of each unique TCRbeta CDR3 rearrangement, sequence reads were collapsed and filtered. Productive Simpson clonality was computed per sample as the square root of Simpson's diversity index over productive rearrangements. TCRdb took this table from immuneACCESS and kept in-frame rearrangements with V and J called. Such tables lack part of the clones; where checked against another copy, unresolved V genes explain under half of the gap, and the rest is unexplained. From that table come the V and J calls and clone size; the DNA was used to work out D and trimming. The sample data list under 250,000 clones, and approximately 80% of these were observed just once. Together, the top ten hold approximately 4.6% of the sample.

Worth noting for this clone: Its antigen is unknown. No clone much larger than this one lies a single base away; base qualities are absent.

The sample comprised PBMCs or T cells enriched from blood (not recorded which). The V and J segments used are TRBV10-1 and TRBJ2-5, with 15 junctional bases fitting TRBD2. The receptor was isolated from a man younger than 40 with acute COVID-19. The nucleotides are TGCGCCAGCAGCGAGGGACTAGCGGGGGGTCAAGAGACCCAGTACTTC. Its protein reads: CASSEGLAGGQETQYF.